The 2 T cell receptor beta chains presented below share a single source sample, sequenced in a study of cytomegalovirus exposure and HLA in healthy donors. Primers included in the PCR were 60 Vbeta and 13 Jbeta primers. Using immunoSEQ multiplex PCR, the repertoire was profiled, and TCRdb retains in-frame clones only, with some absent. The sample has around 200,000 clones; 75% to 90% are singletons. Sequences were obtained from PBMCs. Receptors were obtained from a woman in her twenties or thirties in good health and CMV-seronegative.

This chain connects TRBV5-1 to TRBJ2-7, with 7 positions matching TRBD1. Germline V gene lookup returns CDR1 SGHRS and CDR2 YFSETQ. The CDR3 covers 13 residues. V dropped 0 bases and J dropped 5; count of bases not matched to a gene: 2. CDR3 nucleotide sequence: TGCGCCAGCAGCTTGGAGGGGGCCGACGAGCAGTACTTC. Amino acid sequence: CASSLEGADEQYF.

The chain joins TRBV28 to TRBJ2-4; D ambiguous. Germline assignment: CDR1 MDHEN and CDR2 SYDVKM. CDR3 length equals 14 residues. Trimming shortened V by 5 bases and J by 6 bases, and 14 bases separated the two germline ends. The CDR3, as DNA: TGTGCCAGCAGTACCTTGGGCATGGGAAACATTCAGTACTTC. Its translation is CASSTLGMGNIQYF.